This TCR beta chain was identified in a study of OX40 agonist ivuxolimab in advanced cancers. For the study at large: Intravenous ivuxolimab was administered to patients every 2 weeks at 0.01 to 10 mg/kg.

Study outcomes and limitations: The study found that CD8+ T cells averaged more expanded clones than CD4+. Researchers did not establish what antigens the expanded peripheral T cells target. CD4+ and CD8+ blood T cells expanded clonally by week 6 at 0.1 to 3.0 mg/kg.

CDR3 length: 13 residues. Trimming stripped 4 bases from V and 4 bases from J, with 8 bases between. CDR1 is MNHEY and CDR2 is SVGAGI in the germline V gene. With regard to this clone: Antigen unknown.

Sequencing was performed with immunoSEQ multiplex PCR; in TCRdb, only in-frame clones are kept and a portion is missing. The sample lists around 77,000 clones; over 85% were seen once. Sequenced here: CD4+ or CD8+ T cells sorted from blood, sampled in a trial of the OX40 agonist ivuxolimab. The chain is built from TRBV6-5 and TRBJ2-1, with D tentatively TRBD2 (5 bases). This receptor was taken from an adult with an advanced solid tumor such as melanoma, head and neck, liver or kidney cancer. The CDR3 reads CASSSPGYNEQFF. Here the CDR3 DNA reads TGTGCCAGCAGTTCCCCGGGGTACAATGAGCAGTTCTTC.